The present T cell receptor (beta chain) was sequenced within a study of graft-versus-host responses after intestinal transplantation. As for this clone: Its antigen remains unidentified.

Here immunoSEQ multiplex PCR was the method, and the copy in TCRdb shows in-frame clones only, minus some. Seen here are about 59,000 clones, 90% to 95% observed once, and the top ten hold about 0.4%. The length of the CDR3 is 16 residues. V was clipped by 2 bases and J by 4 bases, with 15 bases between them. Germline CDR1 reads SGHTA; CDR2 reads FQGNSA. The input for sequencing was unstimulated CD4+ T cells sorted from spleen or lymph node cells, taken before transplant. This TCR was sampled from a human donor who was the organ donor for an intestinal transplant. The chain recombines TRBV7-2 with TRBJ1-5, with D possibly being TRBD1 (5 bases). CDR3 in amino acids: CASSLYAWAGNQPQHF. The DNA for the CDR3 is TGTGCCAGCAGCTTATATGCCTGGGCAGGGAATCAGCCCCAGCATTTT.